Listed below are T cell receptor beta chains from one sample, sequenced in a study of cytomegalovirus exposure and HLA in healthy donors. The data were produced by immunoSEQ multiplex PCR, yet TCRdb's version contains in-frame clones alone and is incomplete. The data hold tens of thousands of clones, with roughly 95% observed a single time. Source material: PBMCs. These receptor sequences come from a woman aged 18-29 years in good health and CMV-seropositive. CDR3s include the opening cysteine and the closing phenylalanine or tryptophan. D genes are given only for firm matches. Clone sizes are given selectively: once, few, many, or a class where the clone is expanded.

d_gene: TRBD2; v_gene: TRBV9; j_gene: TRBJ2-1; abundance: once; CDR3aa: CASSVGAGAADEQFF; CDR3nt: TGTGCCAGCAGCGTAGGAGCGGGGGCAGCGGATGAGCAGTTCTTC
d_gene: TRBD1; v_gene: TRBV11-3; j_gene: TRBJ2-1; abundance: .; CDR3aa: CASSFRPDRGTNNEQFF; CDR3nt: TGTGCCAGCAGCTTTCGCCCCGACAGGGGCACAAACAATGAGCAGTTCTTC
d_gene: TRBD1; v_gene: TRBV30; j_gene: TRBJ2-4; abundance: .; CDR3aa: CAWKSKGAKNIQYF; CDR3nt: TGTGCCTGGAAGTCTAAGGGGGCGAAAAACATTCAGTACTTC
d_gene: TRBD2; v_gene: TRBV6-6; j_gene: TRBJ2-7; abundance: .; CDR3aa: CASSSTGGSYEQYF; CDR3nt: TGTGCCAGCAGTTCTACGGGCGGGAGCTACGAGCAGTACTTC
d_gene: TRBD2; v_gene: TRBV6-4; j_gene: TRBJ2-7; abundance: .; CDR3aa: CASSAQRGSYEQYF; CDR3nt: TGTGCCAGCAGTGCTCAGCGGGGTTCCTACGAGCAGTACTTC
d_gene: TRBD2; v_gene: TRBV6-5; j_gene: TRBJ2-7; abundance: .; CDR3aa: CASSPGTSGSYEQYF; CDR3nt: TGTGCCAGCAGCCCCGGGACTAGCGGGAGTTACGAGCAGTACTTC
d_gene: .; v_gene: TRBV11-2; j_gene: TRBJ1-2; abundance: .; CDR3aa: CASSPGLSGYTF; CDR3nt: TGTGCCAGCAGCCCCGGACTCTCAGGCTACACCTTC
d_gene: .; v_gene: TRBV30; j_gene: TRBJ2-6; abundance: .; CDR3aa: CAWSAGNSGANVLTF; CDR3nt: TGTGCCTGGAGTGCAGGGAACTCTGGGGCCAACGTCCTGACTTTC
d_gene: TRBD1; v_gene: TRBV27; j_gene: TRBJ2-3; abundance: once; CDR3aa: CASSLGQGATDTQYF; CDR3nt: TGTGCCAGCAGTTTAGGACAGGGGGCAACAGATACGCAGTATTTT
d_gene: .; v_gene: TRBV27; j_gene: TRBJ1-1; abundance: .; CDR3aa: CASSLGGTNTEAFF; CDR3nt: TGTGCCAGCAGTTTAGGAGGGACGAACACTGAAGCTTTCTTT
d_gene: .; v_gene: TRBV7-6; j_gene: TRBJ2-1; abundance: .; CDR3aa: CASSRTTSSYNEQFF; CDR3nt: TGTGCCAGCAGCAGAACCACCAGCTCCTACAATGAGCAGTTCTTC
d_gene: .; v_gene: TRBV4-3; j_gene: TRBJ2-7; abundance: .; CDR3aa: CASSQEGPSAAYEQYF; CDR3nt: TGCGCCAGCAGCCAAGAGGGCCCATCGGCCGCCTACGAGCAGTACTTC
d_gene: TRBD2; v_gene: TRBV4-3; j_gene: TRBJ2-1; abundance: .; CDR3aa: CASSQDRASGSYNEQFF; CDR3nt: TGCGCCAGCAGCCAAGATAGGGCTAGCGGGAGTTACAATGAGCAGTTCTTC
d_gene: TRBD1; v_gene: TRBV27; j_gene: TRBJ2-6; abundance: .; CDR3aa: CASTPGQGAWGANVLTF; CDR3nt: TGTGCCAGCACGCCGGGACAGGGGGCTTGGGGGGCCAACGTCCTGACTTTC
d_gene: TRBD1; v_gene: TRBV28; j_gene: TRBJ1-4; abundance: .; CDR3aa: CASSIQRGLGKLFF; CDR3nt: TGTGCCAGCAGTATACAAAGGGGGCTCGGGAAACTGTTTTTT
d_gene: .; v_gene: TRBV7-9; j_gene: TRBJ2-3; abundance: once; CDR3aa: CASSRSLATSTDTQYF; CDR3nt: TGTGCCAGCAGCCGATCGCTAGCGACTAGCACAGATACGCAGTATTTT
d_gene: .; v_gene: TRBV9; j_gene: TRBJ2-5; abundance: .; CDR3aa: CASSSGGTQGETQYF; CDR3nt: TGTGCCAGCAGCTCAGGGGGGACTCAGGGGGAGACCCAGTACTTC
d_gene: TRBD2; v_gene: TRBV28; j_gene: TRBJ2-1; abundance: .; CDR3aa: CASSSTSHNYNEQFF; CDR3nt: TGTGCCAGCAGTTCGACTAGCCATAATTACAATGAGCAGTTCTTC
d_gene: TRBD2; v_gene: TRBV6-1; j_gene: TRBJ2-3; abundance: .; CDR3aa: CASSERLAGMTDTQYF; CDR3nt: TGTGCCAGCAGTGAACGCCTAGCGGGTATGACAGATACGCAGTATTTT
d_gene: TRBD2; v_gene: TRBV5-6; j_gene: TRBJ2-2; abundance: .; CDR3aa: CASSYRLAGGAGELFF; CDR3nt: TGTGCCAGCAGCTACCGACTAGCGGGAGGAGCCGGGGAGCTGTTTTTT
d_gene: .; v_gene: TRBV12-2; j_gene: TRBJ2-1; abundance: .; CDR3aa: CASRLFSGPYNEQFF; CDR3nt: TGTGCAAGTCGCTTATTTAGCGGGCCATACAATGAGCAGTTCTTC
d_gene: TRBD2; v_gene: TRBV2; j_gene: TRBJ2-3; abundance: .; CDR3aa: CASRVLAGGTDTQYF; CDR3nt: TGTGCCAGCAGGGTTCTAGCGGGAGGCACAGATACGCAGTATTTT
d_gene: TRBD2; v_gene: TRBV4-3; j_gene: TRBJ2-1; abundance: .; CDR3aa: CASREEIAGGGNEQFF; CDR3nt: TGCGCCAGCAGGGAGGAGATCGCGGGAGGAGGTAATGAGCAGTTCTTC
d_gene: TRBD2; v_gene: TRBV27; j_gene: TRBJ2-7; abundance: .; CDR3aa: CASSLRGWSSYEQYF; CDR3nt: TGTGCCAGCAGTTTGCGGGGGTGGAGCTCCTACGAGCAGTACTTC
d_gene: TRBD2; v_gene: TRBV27; j_gene: TRBJ2-1; abundance: .; CDR3aa: CASSLGPSGVNEQFF; CDR3nt: TGTGCCAGCAGTTTAGGCCCTAGCGGGGTCAATGAGCAGTTCTTC
d_gene: .; v_gene: TRBV11-2; j_gene: TRBJ2-1; abundance: .; CDR3aa: CASSPSAWEQFF; CDR3nt: TGTGCCAGCAGCCCAAGCGCCTGGGAGCAGTTCTTC
d_gene: TRBD1; v_gene: TRBV28; j_gene: TRBJ1-5; abundance: .; CDR3aa: CASRPTGSNQPQHF; CDR3nt: TGTGCCAGCAGACCGACAGGGAGCAATCAGCCCCAGCATTTT
d_gene: TRBD1; v_gene: TRBV2; j_gene: TRBJ2-1; abundance: .; CDR3aa: CASSGTGLHEQFF; CDR3nt: TGTGCCAGCAGTGGGACAGGTTTACATGAGCAGTTCTTC
d_gene: .; v_gene: TRBV27; j_gene: TRBJ2-1; abundance: .; CDR3aa: CASSLSEDNEQFF; CDR3nt: TGTGCCAGCAGTTTATCGGAGGACAATGAGCAGTTCTTC
d_gene: .; v_gene: TRBV2; j_gene: TRBJ1-1; abundance: .; CDR3aa: CASTTREGSPEAFF; CDR3nt: TGTGCCAGCACCACGAGGGAGGGGTCTCCTGAAGCTTTCTTT
d_gene: TRBD1; v_gene: TRBV7-3; j_gene: TRBJ2-3; abundance: .; CDR3aa: CASSFQGASTDTQYF; CDR3nt: TGTGCCAGCAGCTTTCAGGGGGCGAGCACAGATACGCAGTATTTT
d_gene: .; v_gene: TRBV7-9; j_gene: TRBJ1-5; abundance: .; CDR3aa: CASSLGGPQHF; CDR3nt: TGTGCCAGCAGCTTGGGGGGGCCCCAGCATTTT
d_gene: TRBD2; v_gene: TRBV6-4; j_gene: TRBJ2-1; abundance: .; CDR3aa: CASKRESSYNEQFF; CDR3nt: TGTGCCAGCAAGCGGGAAAGCTCCTACAATGAGCAGTTCTTC
d_gene: TRBD2; v_gene: TRBV27; j_gene: TRBJ2-1; abundance: .; CDR3aa: CASSVLAGGPGEQFF; CDR3nt: TGTGCCAGCAGTGTTCTAGCGGGAGGACCCGGTGAGCAGTTCTTC
d_gene: .; v_gene: TRBV7-3; j_gene: TRBJ2-1; abundance: once; CDR3aa: CASPRQGPYNEQFF; CDR3nt: TGTGCCAGCCCGAGGCAGGGGCCCTACAATGAGCAGTTCTTC
d_gene: TRBD2; v_gene: TRBV30; j_gene: TRBJ2-1; abundance: .; CDR3aa: CAWSVGSGSYNEQFF; CDR3nt: TGTGCCTGGAGTGTGGGTAGCGGGAGTTACAATGAGCAGTTCTTC
d_gene: TRBD1; v_gene: TRBV7-9; j_gene: TRBJ1-5; abundance: .; CDR3aa: CASSNSDRGGNQPQHF; CDR3nt: TGTGCCAGCAGCAATAGTGACAGGGGCGGCAATCAGCCCCAGCATTTT
d_gene: TRBD2; v_gene: TRBV27; j_gene: TRBJ2-5; abundance: .; CDR3aa: CASSLGAGVGETQYF; CDR3nt: TGTGCCAGCAGTTTAGGAGCGGGGGTAGGAGAGACCCAGTACTTC
d_gene: .; v_gene: TRBV29-1; j_gene: TRBJ1-1; abundance: medium-sized; CDR3aa: CSAYDRSNTEAFF; CDR3nt: TGCAGCGCCTACGACAGGTCGAACACTGAAGCTTTCTTT
d_gene: .; v_gene: TRBV5-3; j_gene: TRBJ2-7; abundance: .; CDR3aa: CARSPDKPYEQYF; CDR3nt: TGTGCCAGAAGCCCGGACAAGCCCTACGAGCAGTACTTC
d_gene: .; v_gene: TRBV7-3; j_gene: TRBJ2-1; abundance: .; CDR3aa: CASSYQTGNLHEQFF; CDR3nt: TGTGCCAGCAGCTACCAAACAGGGAATCTACATGAGCAGTTCTTC
d_gene: TRBD1; v_gene: TRBV28; j_gene: TRBJ2-7; abundance: .; CDR3aa: CASSFARTGNYEQYF; CDR3nt: TGTGCCAGCAGTTTCGCCCGGACAGGTAACTACGAGCAGTACTTC